The 6 T cell receptor beta chains reported below all come from one sample, sequenced in a study of radiotherapy plus CTLA-4 blockade in lung cancer. Using immunoSEQ multiplex PCR, the repertoire was profiled, and TCRdb retains in-frame clones only, with some absent. This table has 11,000 to 15,000 clones, around 72% appearing once. The sequenced sample was peripheral blood, obtained from a patient treated with radiotherapy plus ipilimumab. These receptors were taken from a human donor with non-small cell lung cancer whose response to radiotherapy plus ipilimumab could not be evaluated.

The CDR3 loop is CASCGGAGGGLYGYTF. The CDR3 DNA sequence: TGTGCCAGCTGCGGTGGAGCCGGAGGGGGCCTATATGGCTACACCTTC. The chain carries TRBV6-6 and TRBJ1-2; TRBD1 matches at 7 bases. Germline CDR1 reads MNHNY; CDR2 reads SVGAGI (reference sequence). V dropped 8 bases and J dropped 5; count of bases not matched to a gene: 17. This CDR3 comprises 16 residues.

V and J are TRBV6-6 and TRBJ2-2, with TRBD1 as a possible D gene (5 bases). This CDR3 is built from 16 residues. The germline gives CDR1 MNHNY, CDR2 SVGAGI (reference sequence). Trimming cost V 4 bases and J 3 bases, with 15 bases left between them. In nucleotides, the CDR3 is TGTGCCAGCAGTTCCTACGGGCAGGGCGACACCGGGGAGCTGTTTTTT. As protein: CASSSYGQGDTGELFF.

This clone was counted only a few times. J is TRBJ2-3 and V is TRBV5-5, with D possibly being TRBD1 (6 bases). This CDR3 has 15 amino acids. Germline CDR1 and CDR2: SGHKS and YYEKEE (reference sequence). V shed 5 bases and J shed 2 bases, with 15 bases lying between them. CDR3 residues: CASSSGTSDTDTQYF. The CDR3 region has the DNA TGTGCCAGCAGTAGTGGGACAAGCGACACAGATACGCAGTATTTT.

This rearrangement joins TRBV2 to TRBJ1-2; TRBD1 matches at 9 bases. This CDR3 has 16 amino acids. From germline, CDR1 is SNHLY and CDR2 FYNNEI. V dropped 5 bases and J dropped 0; count of bases not matched to a gene: 7. The CDR3 sequence: CASSPGQGRSNYGYTF. CDR3 sequence (DNA): TGTGCCAGCAGTCCTGGACAGGGGAGATCTAACTATGGCTACACCTTC.

J is TRBJ1-1 and V is TRBV7-6; no firm D call. V lost 1 base to trimming and J lost 8 bases, with 8 bases between them. CDR1 and CDR2 (germline): SGHVS, FNYEAQ. CDR3 length equals 12 residues. The CDR3 DNA is TGTGCCAGCAGCTTAGTTGGGGAGGAAGCTTTCTTT. It codes for CASSLVGEEAFF.

This chain connects TRBV12-5 to TRBJ2-2; TRBD2 matches at 14 bases. Germline loops: CDR1 LGHNT, CDR2 FRNRAP. V shed 0 bases, J shed 1 base, and the junction held 13 bases outside the gene matches. The CDR3 totals 22 residues. The CDR3 DNA is TGTGCTAGTGGTTTGGTAACGATTCGGGGACTAGCGGGGGTTCGGAACACCGGGGAGCTGTTTTTT. Residues: CASGLVTIRGLAGVRNTGELFF.